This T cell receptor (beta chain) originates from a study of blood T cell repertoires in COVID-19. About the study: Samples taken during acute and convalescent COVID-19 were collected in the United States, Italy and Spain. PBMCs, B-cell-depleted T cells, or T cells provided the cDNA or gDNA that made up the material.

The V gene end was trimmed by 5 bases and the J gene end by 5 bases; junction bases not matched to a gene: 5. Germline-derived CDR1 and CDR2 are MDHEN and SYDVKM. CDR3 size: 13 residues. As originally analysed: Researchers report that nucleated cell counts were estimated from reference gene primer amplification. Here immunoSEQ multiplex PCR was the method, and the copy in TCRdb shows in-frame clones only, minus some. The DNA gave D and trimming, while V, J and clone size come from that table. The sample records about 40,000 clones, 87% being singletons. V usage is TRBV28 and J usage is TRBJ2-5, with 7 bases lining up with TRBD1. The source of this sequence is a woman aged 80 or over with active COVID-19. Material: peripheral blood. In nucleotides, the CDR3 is TGTGCCAGCAGTCCCATAGGGGGCGAGACCCAGTACTTC. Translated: CASSPIGGETQYF.